This record covers a single T cell receptor (beta chain). TCRdb's copy holds only in-frame clones and misses some; the assay was immunoSEQ multiplex PCR. Of 50,000 or so clones in the sample, roughly nine tenths are singletons; the top ten hold 6.5% to 7.5%. This record comes from a study of OX40 agonist ivuxolimab in advanced cancers. As for the study in general: The dose-escalation cohort was over 65% male, with a mean age of about 60 years, ranging about 23 to 90.

Germline V gives CDR1 SGHNT, CDR2 YENEEA. This CDR3 spans 16 amino acids. Trimming pared 0 bases from V and 0 bases from J, leaving 8 bases between. The chain employs TRBV11-3 and TRBJ2-2; D might be TRBD2 (5 bases). Sequences were derived from CD4+ or CD8+ T cells sorted from blood, sampled in a trial of the OX40 agonist ivuxolimab. The TCR sequence derives from an adult with an advanced solid tumor such as melanoma, head and neck, liver or kidney cancer. The CDR3 DNA sequence: TGTGCCAGCAGCTTAGAAGGAGGAGCGAACACCGGGGAGCTGTTTTTT. Its protein product is CASSLEGGANTGELFF.